A selection of T cell receptor beta chains follows, all from one sample in a study of blood T cell repertoires in COVID-19. Profiling relied on immunoSEQ multiplex PCR, and the TCRdb table lists in-frame clones only, not all of them. This sample has around 130,000 clones, with 70% to 80% found just once. The sample consisted of peripheral blood. The source of these receptors is a man between 50 and 59 years old with acute or convalescent COVID-19. Both conserved end residues are part of each CDR3. D genes are given only for firm matches. Clone size appears in some rows only: once, few, many, or a class for an expanded clone.

d_gene,j_gene,v_gene,abundance,CDR3nt,CDR3aa
-,TRBJ1-1,TRBV19,-,TGTGCCAGTAGTAGCAACAGGGACGCTTTCTTT,CASSSNRDAFF
TRBD1,TRBJ1-4,TRBV7-9,-,TGTGCCAGCAGCTTATGGACAGGGGGAGATGAAAAACTGTTTTTT,CASSLWTGGDEKLFF
-,TRBJ1-2,TRBV19,-,TGTGCCAGTAGTATTTCAGGGATCTATGGCTACACCTTC,CASSISGIYGYTF
-,TRBJ1-5,TRBV23-1,-,TGCGCCAGCAACCCCTCCGCAAAGACAGGCCACAATCAGCCCCAGCATTTT,CASNPSAKTGHNQPQHF
TRBD2,TRBJ2-1,TRBV7-9,-,TGTGCCAGCAGCTTTCGCGGGGGGGGCCCGGGCGGTGAGCAGTTCTTC,CASSFRGGGPGGEQFF
-,TRBJ1-2,TRBV30,few,TGTGCCTGGGGTCCAGGGGTGGGCTATGGCTACACCTTC,CAWGPGVGYGYTF
-,TRBJ1-1,TRBV9,-,TGTGCCAGCAGCGTCCGGGACACCCTGAACACTGAAGCTTTCTTT,CASSVRDTLNTEAFF
-,TRBJ1-2,TRBV19,few,TGTGCCAGTAAGGAGGGCCTCTATGGCTACACCTTC,CASKEGLYGYTF
TRBD2,TRBJ2-3,TRBV9,-,TGTGCCAGCAGCGCCCGACTAGCTATGACAGATACGCAGTATTTT,CASSARLAMTDTQYF
-,TRBJ1-3,TRBV30,-,TGTGCCTACCACAGGGACTCTGGAAACACCATATATTTT,CAYHRDSGNTIYF
TRBD1,TRBJ1-2,TRBV19,-,TGTGCCAGTAGTGTCGGACAGGGTGGTTATGGCTACACCTTC,CASSVGQGGYGYTF
TRBD2,TRBJ2-1,TRBV9,-,TGTGCCAGCAGCGTAGTGTCGACTAGCGGGGGGGTTAGCGGCCACAATGAGCAGTTCTTC,CASSVVSTSGGVSGHNEQFF
TRBD1,TRBJ1-4,TRBV4-1,few,TGCGCCAGCAGCCAAGGACAGGGGGAGAGAGAAAAACTGTTTTTT,CASSQGQGEREKLFF
-,TRBJ1-1,TRBV6-5,few,TGTGCCAGCACCACGGGGGGGGCCAGGTCAACTTTCTTT,CASTTGGARSTFF
-,TRBJ1-5,TRBV4-1,-,TGCGCCAGCGGTCACGGGGAGGGGCCCCAGCATTTT,CASGHGEGPQHF
-,TRBJ1-1,TRBV5-1,-,TGCGCCAGCAGCTACTTGACAGGGAACACTGAAGCTTTCTTT,CASSYLTGNTEAFF
-,TRBJ1-5,TRBV7-9,-,TGTGCCAGCAGATTGAGGTCAGGGGATAATCAGCCCCAGCATTTT,CASRLRSGDNQPQHF
TRBD1,TRBJ2-6,TRBV9,-,TGTGCCAGCAGCGGCTGGACAGGGAACTCTGGGGCCAACGTCCTGACTTTC,CASSGWTGNSGANVLTF
-,TRBJ2-2,TRBV9,few,TGTGCCAGCAGCCGCCTAGCCACCGGGGAGCTGTTTTTT,CASSRLATGELFF
-,TRBJ2-1,TRBV7-3,-,TGTGCCAGCAGCTCCACCCAGGGTGCATCATACAATGAGCAGTTCTTC,CASSSTQGASYNEQFF
-,TRBJ1-1,TRBV18,-,TGTGCCAGCTCACGTGGCAGGGACACTGAAGCTTTCTTT,CASSRGRDTEAFF
TRBD1,TRBJ1-5,TRBV15,medium-sized,TGTGCCACCAGCAGAGAATCGACAGGGGGTGATCAGCCCCAGCATTTT,CATSRESTGGDQPQHF
-,TRBJ1-1,TRBV9,-,TGTGCCAGCAGCGTAGCGGCAGGTCTTGAAGCTTTCTTT,CASSVAAGLEAFF
TRBD2,TRBJ2-2,TRBV14,-,TGTGCCAGCAGCTATCGTGCTAGCGGGGGAGGTAACACCGGGGAGCTGTTTTTT,CASSYRASGGGNTGELFF
TRBD2,TRBJ2-6,TRBV5-6,-,TGTGCCAGCAGCTTGTCAGCGGGAGTCTCTGGGGCCAACGTCCTGACTTTC,CASSLSAGVSGANVLTF
-,TRBJ1-2,TRBV6-5,-,TGTGCCAGCAGTTACATTGGGGCGGGGAAGACCTATGGCTACACCTTC,CASSYIGAGKTYGYTF
TRBD1,TRBJ1-1,TRBV19,-,TGTGCCAGTAGTCCTGGACAGGGCGGCGGCACTGAAGCTTTCTTT,CASSPGQGGGTEAFF
TRBD1,TRBJ2-1,TRBV6-6,-,TGTGCCAGCAGTTCCGAGCAACAGGGGCAGCCGTATGAGCAGTTCTTC,CASSSEQQGQPYEQFF
TRBD2,TRBJ2-4,TRBV14,-,TGTGCCAGCAGCCGTTGGTCTGGGACTAGCGGCGTTGGGGACAAAAACATTCAGTACTTC,CASSRWSGTSGVGDKNIQYF
TRBD2,TRBJ2-3,TRBV3-1/TRBV3-2,-,TGTGCCAGCAGACTAGCGGGGGGGCCAGATACGCAGTATTTT,CASRLAGGPDTQYF
TRBD1,TRBJ2-3,TRBV5-4,once,TGTGCCAGCAGCTTCCCGACAGGGGCGGAAGATACGCAGTATTTT,CASSFPTGAEDTQYF
-,TRBJ2-1,TRBV14,-,TGTGCCAGCAGCCAAGGGTGGATCAGCGATGAGCAGTTCTTC,CASSQGWISDEQFF
TRBD1,TRBJ2-1,TRBV7-8,-,TGTGCCAGCCTAGACAGGGGGCTCAACAATGAGCAGTTCTTC,CASLDRGLNNEQFF
-,TRBJ2-2,TRBV19,few,TGTGCCAGTAGTATATTTCGGCAGGGTGGACGGGCCACCGGGGAGCTGTTTTTT,CASSIFRQGGRATGELFF
-,TRBJ1-2,TRBV10-3,-,TGTGCCATCAAGAGGCTAGGTTCGCTTTTCTACACCTTC,CAIKRLGSLFYTF
-,TRBJ2-7,TRBV4-1,once,TGCGCCAGCAGCCAAGCGATGTCGAGCAAGGGGTTATACGAGCAGTACTTC,CASSQAMSSKGLYEQYF
TRBD1,TRBJ2-1,TRBV7-2,-,TGTGCCAGCAGCCACGGACAGGGCGACCCCCAGCAGTTCTTC,CASSHGQGDPQQFF
-,TRBJ1-6,TRBV9,-,TGTGCCAGCAGCGTAGTGGCAGGGAATTCACCCCTCCACTTT,CASSVVAGNSPLHF
TRBD1,TRBJ1-5,TRBV24-1,-,TGTGCCACCAGTGTATCAAGGCCAGGGGGCGTAGGCAATCAGCCCCAGCATTTT,CATSVSRPGGVGNQPQHF
-,TRBJ1-1,TRBV9,once,TGTGCCAGCAGCAAAACAGGGTTCACTGAAGCTTTCTTT,CASSKTGFTEAFF
-,TRBJ1-2,TRBV29-1,few,TGCATGGCGGAAGGTGACTATGGCTACACCTTC,CMAEGDYGYTF
TRBD2,TRBJ2-1,TRBV7-2,-,TGTGCCAGCAGCTTACAGCGGGGGGGCTACAATGAGCAGTTCTTC,CASSLQRGGYNEQFF
TRBD2,TRBJ2-3,TRBV19,-,TGTGCCAGTAGTCCCGCGGGGGGATGGGCCGATACGCAGTATTTT,CASSPAGGWADTQYF
TRBD1,TRBJ2-7,TRBV29-1,-,TGCAGCGTATCCCGGGACAGAGACGAGCAGTACTTC,CSVSRDRDEQYF
TRBD2,TRBJ2-1,TRBV7-6,-,TGTGCCAGCAGCTTAGGCGAGACTAGCGGATACAATGAGCAGTTCTTC,CASSLGETSGYNEQFF
TRBD1,TRBJ1-2,TRBV7-6,once,TGTGCCAGCAGCTTAGGGGCGACAGGGCCTGCGGGCTATGGCTACACCTTC,CASSLGATGPAGYGYTF
-,TRBJ2-1,TRBV4-2,-,TGTGCCAGCGGGCTGGTGGGGGGTTATGACAATGAGCAGTTCTTC,CASGLVGGYDNEQFF
-,TRBJ2-1,TRBV4-1,-,TGCGCCAGCAGCCAACCTAGTAGAACCGGCAATGAGCAGTTCTTC,CASSQPSRTGNEQFF
TRBD1,TRBJ1-1,TRBV9,few,TGTGCCAGCAGCGTAGAAGGGGGCATGACTGAAGCTTTCTTT,CASSVEGGMTEAFF
-,TRBJ2-1,TRBV6-5,-,TGTGCCAGCATTCAACAGGGAACCTCCTACAATGAGCAGTTCTTC,CASIQQGTSYNEQFF
-,TRBJ1-1,TRBV19,many,TGTGCCAGTAGTATTAGGGGGGGCACTGAAGCTTTCTTT,CASSIRGGTEAFF
TRBD1,TRBJ2-3,TRBV18,-,TGTGCCAGCTCACCACCGAGGGCAGGGGGCATCGAGGATACGCAGTATTTT,CASSPPRAGGIEDTQYF
-,TRBJ2-1,TRBV14,-,TGTGCCAGCAGCCAAGATGGGCGGGGCCCCTACAATGAGCAGTTCTTC,CASSQDGRGPYNEQFF
-,TRBJ1-2,TRBV23-1,few,TGCGCCAGCAGTCCTGAGACCGGGACAAATCCAGGAAAGTGGTATGGCTACACCTTC,CASSPETGTNPGKWYGYTF
TRBD1,TRBJ1-2,TRBV28,-,TGTGCCAGCAGTTTCGCCAGGGGGCGGGACTATGGCTACACCTTC,CASSFARGRDYGYTF
TRBD1,TRBJ2-5,TRBV5-6,-,TGTGCCAGCAGCCGGGACAGGGGTGTGGAGACCCAGTACTTC,CASSRDRGVETQYF
TRBD2,TRBJ2-1,TRBV7-2,-,TGTGCCAGCAGCTTAACGCTAGCGGGGAGTAATGAGCAGTTCTTC,CASSLTLAGSNEQFF
TRBD1,TRBJ1-2,TRBV25-1,-,TGTGCCAGCAGTGACCAAAGGACAGGGGGCTATGGCTACACCTTC,CASSDQRTGGYGYTF